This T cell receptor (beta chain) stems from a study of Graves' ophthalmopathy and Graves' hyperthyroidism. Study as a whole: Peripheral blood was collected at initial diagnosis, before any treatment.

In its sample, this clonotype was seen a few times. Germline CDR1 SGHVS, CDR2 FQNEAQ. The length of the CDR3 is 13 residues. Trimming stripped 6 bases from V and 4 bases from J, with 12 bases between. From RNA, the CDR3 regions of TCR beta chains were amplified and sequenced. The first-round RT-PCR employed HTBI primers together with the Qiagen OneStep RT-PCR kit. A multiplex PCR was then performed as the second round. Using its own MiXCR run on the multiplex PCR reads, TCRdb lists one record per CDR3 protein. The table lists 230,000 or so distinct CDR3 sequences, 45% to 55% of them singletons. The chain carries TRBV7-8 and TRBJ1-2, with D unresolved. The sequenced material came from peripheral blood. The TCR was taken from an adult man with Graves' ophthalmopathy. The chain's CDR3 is CASSSDGGYGYTF. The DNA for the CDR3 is TGTGCCAGCAGTAGTGATGGCGGCTATGGCTACACCTTC.